This TCR beta chain was sequenced during a study of patients and donors after allogeneic stem cell transplantation. Germline CDR1 SGHTA, CDR2 FQGTGA. The J segment lost 7 bases and the V segment lost 7 bases, leaving 15 bases of the junction unmatched. This CDR3 comprises 16 residues. MiXCR, run by TCRdb on the RT-PCR reads, gives a single entry per CDR3 protein. The sample includes 25,000 or so distinct CDR3 sequences, roughly 8% of them seen just once. In this sample, this clonotype turned up many times. Material: blood, either unsorted or a sorted T cell fraction (not recorded which). The chain has TRBV7-3 and TRBJ2-1; 8 bases map to TRBD1. This receptor was obtained from a human donor who was either an allogeneic HSCT recipient or a stem cell or donor lymphocyte infusion donor (not recorded which). It is not recorded whose cells these are; they may come from a transplant donor. In DNA, the CDR3 is TGTGCCAGCACCCCCGGTGGGGCAGGGGGCCTTAATGAGCAGTTCTTC. Translating gives CASTPGGAGGLNEQFF.